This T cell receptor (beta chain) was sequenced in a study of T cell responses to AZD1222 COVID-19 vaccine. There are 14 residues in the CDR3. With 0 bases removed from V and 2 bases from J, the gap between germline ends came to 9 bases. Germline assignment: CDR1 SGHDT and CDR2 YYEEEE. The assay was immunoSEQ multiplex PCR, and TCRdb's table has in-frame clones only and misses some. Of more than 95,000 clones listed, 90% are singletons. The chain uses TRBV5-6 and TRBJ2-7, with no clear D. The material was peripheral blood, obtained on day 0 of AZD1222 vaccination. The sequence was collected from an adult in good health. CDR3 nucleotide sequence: TGTGCCAGCAGCTTGGTTGGCGGCACCTACGAGCAGTACTTC. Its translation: CASSLVGGTYEQYF.